This paragraph reports one T cell receptor beta chain. With no exception, relapse followed autologous stem cell transplantation in all patients, and brentuximab vedotin exposure varied. The table came from immunoSEQ multiplex PCR; TCRdb's copy has only in-frame clones and leaves some out. The sample carries 40,000 to 45,000 clones, roughly 70% recorded once. This entry is derived from a study of PD-1 blockade in classical Hodgkin lymphoma. Sample: peripheral blood mononuclear cells (PBMCs), taken before the second cycle of nivolumab. The TCR sequence derives from a human donor with classical Hodgkin lymphoma.

The CDR3 here is CASTQSTSGSYEQYF. The CDR3 DNA is TGTGCCAGTACCCAAAGTACTAGCGGGAGCTACGAGCAGTACTTC. The V call is TRBV19, the J call TRBJ2-7; 11 bases map to TRBD2. Germline V gives CDR1 LNHDA, CDR2 SQIVND (reference sequence). The V gene end was trimmed by 7 bases and the J gene end by 3 bases; junction bases not matched to a gene: 8. The CDR3 runs 15 residues.